The 8 T cell receptor beta chains presented below share a single source sample, sequenced in a study of blood T cell repertoires in COVID-19. The table came from immunoSEQ multiplex PCR; TCRdb's copy has only in-frame clones and leaves some out. The sample shows roughly 190,000 clones, about 88% of them seen only once. Sequenced sample: peripheral blood. The receptors were sampled from a middle-aged woman who had recovered from COVID-19.

The rearrangement joins TRBV6-5 to TRBJ2-7; the D gene is possibly TRBD1 (5 bases). CDR1 is MNHEY and CDR2 is SVGAGI in the germline V gene. The CDR3 is 15 amino acids. V lost 0 bases and J 2 bases, leaving 11 bases between the germline ends. The CDR3 loop reads CASSYSLQVPYEQYF. CDR3 DNA sequence: TGTGCCAGCAGTTACTCCTTACAGGTACCCTACGAGCAGTACTTC.

This clone came up once. The junction differs from germline at one of its ends, possibly a read error. The chain combines TRBV7-9 with TRBJ1-2; D is unclear. Germline CDR1 SEHNR, CDR2 FQNEAQ (reference sequence). This CDR3 is 12 amino acids long. The CDR3 bases are TGTGCCAGCAGCTTAGCGGTTCAGGCCTTACCTTTC. It yields the protein CASSLAVQALPF.

The chain carries TRBV19 and TRBJ1-3; D is perhaps TRBD1 (5 bases). This CDR3 has 15 residues. From germline, CDR1 is LNHDA and CDR2 SQIVND (reference sequence). The ends were cut back, 6 bases at V and 0 bases at J, with 12 bases in the middle. CDR3 in DNA: TGTGCCAGTAGCGAACAGGCGAACTCTGGAAACACCATATATTTT. This encodes CASSEQANSGNTIYF.

The chain uses TRBV6-6 and TRBJ1-2; no definite D call. Germline lookup yields CDR1 MNHNY and CDR2 SVGAGI (reference sequence). V lost 4 bases and J lost 8, with 14 bases in between. The CDR3 extends over 13 amino acids. DNA for the CDR3: TGTGCCAGCAGTTTTAACCTCGAGGAAGGCTACACCTTC. Its translation: CASSFNLEEGYTF.

The V and J genes are TRBV30 and TRBJ2-3; 13 nucleotides agree with TRBD2. Germline V gene data show CDR1 as GTSNPN and CDR2 as SVGIG (reference sequence). Trimming removed 5 bases from V and 8 bases from J; junction bases left unmatched: 7. This CDR3 contains 14 residues. This chain's CDR3 is CAWAGLAGVGTQYF. The CDR3 DNA reads TGTGCCTGGGCAGGACTAGCGGGAGTCGGTACGCAGTATTTT.

The chain couples TRBV27 to TRBJ2-7, with 9 bases matching TRBD1. This CDR3 spans 14 amino acids. Germline CDR1 reads MNHEY; CDR2 reads SMNVEV (reference sequence). The ends lost 4 bases at V and 4 bases at J; junction bases unmatched: 5. CDR3 protein: CASSYLDRGYEQYF. CDR3 coding DNA: TGTGCCAGCAGTTATCTCGACAGGGGGTACGAGCAGTACTTC.

The chain uses TRBV7-2 and TRBJ1-1; 9 nucleotides agree with TRBD1. The V gene end was trimmed by 1 base and the J gene end by 9 bases; junction bases not matched to a gene: 9. The germline V gene has CDR1 SGHTA and CDR2 FQGNSA. The CDR3 loop spans 15 amino acids. This CDR3 reads CASSLGYPGTGKAFF. CDR3 bases: TGTGCCAGCAGCTTAGGGTACCCTGGGACAGGGAAAGCTTTCTTT.

The genes are TRBV10-3 and TRBJ2-7; D possibly corresponds to TRBD1 (6 bases). Germline V gene lookup returns CDR1 ENHRY and CDR2 SYGVKD. The V end lost 11 bases, the J end lost 6 bases, and 20 bases lay between the germline ends. The CDR3 has 13 residues. CDR3 loop: CAVGTGTPSEQYF. The CDR3 DNA reads TGTGCCGTAGGAACCGGGACACCGTCCGAGCAGTACTTC.